This T cell receptor beta chain stems from a study of regulatory T cells in long-lasting Graves disease. Construction of TCR beta libraries relied on iRepertoire HTBI primers and on Arm-PCR targeting CDR3 regions. TCRdb independently ran MiXCR on the multiplex PCR reads; one entry per CDR3 protein. Of about 450,000 distinct CDR3 sequences detected, 14% appear once; the ten largest clones hold roughly 15%. A word on this clonotype: What it recognizes is unknown.

Study results and limitations: Persistent Graves' patients possessed reduced TCR diversity relative to recently diagnosed ones. TRBV28 was favored in persistent disease, as were TRBJ1-2 and TRBJ2-5.

Described time point: newly diagnosed GD, antithyroid drugs for less than 3 months. Preparation of the TCR library used RNA extracted from PBMCs. Germline-derived CDR1 and CDR2 are LGHDT and YNNKEL (reference sequence). The germline V and J ends were trimmed by 0 bases and 1 base, with 21 bases remaining between them. The CDR3 sequence is 20 residues long. This sample also belongs to another study, concerning T cells in Graves' hyperthyroidism and ophthalmopathy. This second study says: During a first-round RT-PCR of the TCR CDR3, the HTBI primer set was used. Ophthalmopathy, which appeared later, was predicted by the model a median around 6.5 months before onset.

The material was peripheral blood mononuclear cells (PBMCs), obtained at new diagnosis, from a patient treated with antithyroid drugs. The receptor's source is a woman aged 45-65 years with Graves disease. This chain connects TRBV3-1 to TRBJ2-2; the D is unclear. For the CDR3, the DNA is TGTGCCAGCAGCCAAGAATGGGATATCGCGACCGACAAGAACACCGGGGAGCTGTTTTTT. Its translation: CASSQEWDIATDKNTGELFF.